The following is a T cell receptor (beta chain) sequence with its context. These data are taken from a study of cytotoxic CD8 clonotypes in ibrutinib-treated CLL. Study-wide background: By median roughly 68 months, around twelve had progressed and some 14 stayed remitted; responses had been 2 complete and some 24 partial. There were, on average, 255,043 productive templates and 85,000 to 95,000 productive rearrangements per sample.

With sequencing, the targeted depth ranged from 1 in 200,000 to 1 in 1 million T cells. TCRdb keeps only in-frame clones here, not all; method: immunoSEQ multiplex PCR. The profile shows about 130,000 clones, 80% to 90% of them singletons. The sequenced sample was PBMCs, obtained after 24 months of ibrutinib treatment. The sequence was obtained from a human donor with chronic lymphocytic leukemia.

The CDR3 region is CASSIEGGPYEQYF. In DNA, the CDR3 is TGTGCCAGTAGTATAGAAGGAGGCCCCTACGAGCAGTACTTC. V is TRBV19 and J is TRBJ2-7, with a possible D match to TRBD2 (5 bases). The CDR3 sequence is 14 residues long. CDR1 is LNHDA, CDR2 SQIVND, per germline (reference sequence). V lost 0 bases to trimming and J lost 2 bases, with 8 bases between them.